This TCR beta chain was profiled in a study of blood T cell repertoires in COVID-19. Authors' data handling: It was from reference gene primer amplification that nucleated cell counts were estimated. Using immunoSEQ multiplex PCR, the repertoire was profiled, and TCRdb retains in-frame clones only, with some absent. V and J calls and clone size come straight from that table; D and trimming were deduced from the DNA. The table has around 150,000 clones, 81% seen once; the top ten hold over 7.5%. With 0 bases removed from V and 0 bases from J, the gap between germline ends came to 6 bases. The germline V gene has CDR1 MNHNS and CDR2 SASEGT. The CDR3 loop spans 15 amino acids.

V and J are TRBV6-1 and TRBJ2-1, with D uncertain. The specimen sequenced was peripheral blood. The TCR was taken from a woman aged 55-70 years with active or convalescent COVID-19. The CDR3 is CASSEAAISYNEQFF. CDR3 DNA sequence: TGTGCCAGCAGTGAAGCAGCCATCTCCTACAATGAGCAGTTCTTC.